This T cell receptor (beta chain) was identified in a study of T cell responses to AZD1222 COVID-19 vaccine. For this clone: Antigen unknown.

Here immunoSEQ multiplex PCR was the method, and the copy in TCRdb shows in-frame clones only, minus some. The sample includes roughly 130,000 clones, just under 95% seen only once; the top ten take about 1.1%. There are 15 residues in the CDR3. CDR1 and CDR2 from the germline V gene are LNHDA and SQIVND (reference sequence). The ends lost 0 bases at V and 4 bases at J; junction bases unmatched: 3. Study results and limitations: Following two doses of AZD1222, Spike-specific TCR breadth and depth rose. Donors were largely white British and mainly female; clonal diversity was possibly underestimated. It was only a handful of AZD1222 recipients who were seropositive at baseline.

V gene TRBV19 combines with J gene TRBJ1-5, with TRBD1 matching over 7 bases. The receptor comes from an adult who received the AZD1222 COVID-19 vaccine. The sample consisted of peripheral blood, taken 28 days after the second AZD1222 dose. The DNA for the CDR3 is TGTGCCAGTAGTATAGAGTTGACAGGGAATCAGCCCCAGCATTTT. Its translation is CASSIELTGNQPQHF.